The 17 T cell receptor beta chains below were found in one sample sequenced in a study of T cell repertoires in cytomegalovirus infection. These TCRs' antigens remain unknown. One entry per CDR3 protein results from TCRdb running MiXCR on the reads. The data hold roughly 920,000 distinct CDR3 sequences, with around 29% observed a single time. This material consisted of cultured CD8+ T cells from PBMCs, taken from culture after CMV antigen stimulation. Receptors originate from a human donor in good health (CMV status not recorded). Some clones in this sample may be carry-over from other donors' samples.

This clonotype was found a few times. V usage is TRBV27 and J usage is TRBJ1-2, with unresolved D. There are 18 residues in the CDR3. With 6 bases removed from V and 4 bases from J, the gap between germline ends came to 27 bases. Germline V gene lookup returns CDR1 MNHEY and CDR2 SMNVEV (reference sequence). CDR3 region: CASSLTSQIVEIGYGYTF. CDR3 sequence (DNA): TGTGCCAGCAGCCTGACATCACAAATTGTGGAGATCGGCTATGGCTACACCTTC.

The V gene is TRBV27, the J gene TRBJ2-3; possible D gene TRBD2, 6 bases. The germline V gene encodes CDR1 MNHEY and CDR2 SMNVEV (reference sequence). V gave up 3 bases and J gave up 2 bases, with 9 bases separating them. This CDR3 contains 14 residues. CDR3 residues: CASSLTRPTDTQYF. CDR3 sequence (DNA): TGTGCCAGCAGTTTGACTAGGCCCACAGATACGCAGTATTTT.

The chain is built from TRBV25-1 and TRBJ1-4; D is ambiguous. Germline loops: CDR1 MGHDK, CDR2 SYGVNS. V was trimmed by 4 bases and J by 13 bases, leaving 7 bases between them. The CDR3 runs to 10 residues. The CDR3 coding sequence is TGTGCCAGCAGTGGACCAGTACTGTTTTTT. This translates into CASSGPVLFF.

The chain joins TRBV6-5 to TRBJ2-7, with D possibly matching TRBD2 (5 bases). This CDR3 is 14 amino acids long. Looked up from germline, CDR1 is MNHEY and CDR2 is SVGAGI. Trimming took off 6 bases at V and 7 bases at J, with 19 bases between the two ends. CDR3 DNA sequence: TGTGCCAGCAGCCCCGAGGGCCCCATCGGTGAGCAGTACGTC. Its protein product is CASSPEGPIGEQYV.

This clonotype occurred many times. The rearrangement joins TRBV7-2 to TRBJ2-2; weak D call: TRBD1 (6 bases). The CDR3 loop spans 17 amino acids. CDR1 SGHTA and CDR2 FQGNSA come from the germline V gene. V dropped 0 bases and J dropped 4 bases, with 15 bases sitting between them. CDR3 DNA: TGTGCCAGCAGCTTAGCGCTTGAAGGGGGTCCCACCGGGGAGCTGTTTTTT. Its protein is CASSLALEGGPTGELFF.

This clonotype occurred many times. This chain joins TRBV7-2 and TRBJ2-3, with 11 bases matching TRBD2. The CDR3 is 15 residues long. Germline CDR1 reads SGHTA; CDR2 reads FQGNSA. Losses at the gene ends were 1 base for V and 6 bases for J; bases not matched to a gene: 3. CDR3 sequence (DNA): TGTGCCAGCAGCTTAGGACTAGCGGGGCGGGATACGCAGTATTTT. It specifies CASSLGLAGRDTQYF.

There are a few counts of this clonotype. The J gene is TRBJ2-1, the V gene TRBV12-3 or TRBV12-4; a weak D match, TRBD2 (5 bases). The CDR3 is made up of 15 amino acids. The V and J ends lost 9 bases and 3 bases respectively, with 18 bases between them. The CDR3 sequence is CASHTWRAGYNEQFF. In DNA form, the CDR3 reads TGTGCCAGTCACACGTGGCGGGCGGGCTACAATGAGCAGTTCTTC.

J is TRBJ2-4 and V is TRBV5-6, with TRBD2 identical over 14 bases. The CDR3 is made up of 17 amino acids. The germline V gene has CDR1 SGHDT and CDR2 YYEEEE. With 1 base clipped from V and 9 bases from J, the junction kept 9 bases outside the gene matches. The CDR3 is CASSLSTSGGGSFIQYF. The CDR3, as DNA: TGTGCCAGCAGCTTGTCGACTAGCGGGGGGGGGTCGTTCATTCAGTACTTC.

This sequence joins TRBV9 and TRBJ1-5; the D is unclear. Germline values: CDR1 SGDLS, CDR2 YYNGEE. The CDR3 is 13 residues long. Between the trimmed V and J ends, which lost 2 bases and 7 bases, there was a span of 10 bases. The chain's CDR3 is CASSVAFGQPQHF. CDR3 DNA sequence: TGTGCCAGCAGCGTCGCCTTCGGACAGCCCCAGCATTTT.

The chain's CDR3 is CASSQELGALGELFF. CDR3 in DNA: TGCGCCAGCAGCCAAGAGCTCGGGGCCCTCGGGGAGCTGTTTTTT. The chain recombines TRBV4-1 with TRBJ2-2; D is tentatively TRBD1 or TRBD2 (5 bases each). The CDR3 covers 15 residues. V gave up 0 bases and J gave up 7 bases, with 12 bases separating them. The V gene's germline CDR1 is MGHRA and CDR2 YSYEKL.

The chain uses TRBV19 and TRBJ1-5, with 7 bases lining up with TRBD1. The CDR3 totals 15 residues. Germline values: CDR1 LNHDA, CDR2 SQIVND (reference sequence). The junction had 6 bases not matched to a gene; V was cut back by 3 bases and J by 4 bases. CDR3 amino acids: CASSIPRQGNQPQHF. CDR3 nucleotides: TGTGCCAGTAGTATTCCCAGACAGGGTAATCAGCCCCAGCATTTT.

There are many counts of this clonotype. The gene calls are TRBV7-8 and TRBJ1-5; perhaps TRBD1 as D (6 bases). Germline values: CDR1 SGHVS, CDR2 FQNEAQ. This CDR3 contains 14 residues. Trimming took 4 bases from V and 3 from J, leaving 10 bases between them. The CDR3 is CASSSDSFNQPQHF. The CDR3 DNA is TGTGCCAGCAGCTCGGACAGCTTCAATCAGCCCCAGCATTTT.

This clonotype has a count of ten or more. The gene calls are TRBV12-3 or TRBV12-4 and TRBJ2-7; 10 bases align to TRBD1. V lost 6 bases and J lost 3; bases outside the gene matches: 11. The CDR3 loop spans 16 amino acids. The CDR3 sequence is CASSKVRDRGFYEQYF. DNA of the CDR3: TGTGCCAGCAGCAAAGTGAGGGACAGGGGATTCTACGAGCAGTACTTC.

The V call is TRBV10-3, the J call TRBJ2-1; D assignment may be TRBD1 or TRBD2 (6 bases each). The V gene's germline CDR1 is ENHRY and CDR2 SYGVKD. The germline V and J ends were trimmed by 4 bases and 0 bases, with 16 bases remaining between them. The CDR3 has 17 amino acids. Here the CDR3 reads CAISGAEGGSSYNEQFF. CDR3 sequence (DNA): TGTGCCATCAGTGGGGCCGAGGGGGGTAGCTCCTACAATGAGCAGTTCTTC.

This clonotype came up a few times. This rearrangement joins TRBV7-9 to TRBJ2-2; D remains unclear. This CDR3 is built from 12 residues. Germline values: CDR1 SEHNR, CDR2 FQNEAQ (reference sequence). The V gene lost 4 bases and the J gene lost 7 bases, with 7 bases spanning the gap. The CDR3 nucleotides read TGTGCCAGCAGCTATACCGTCGGGGAGCTGTTTTTT. Translated, it gives CASSYTVGELFF.

This chain uses TRBV6-6 with TRBJ1-5, with D unclear. Trimming took off 0 bases at V and 3 bases at J, with 9 bases between the two ends. Germline CDR1 is MNHNY and CDR2 is SVGAGI (reference sequence). The CDR3 runs to 15 residues. The CDR3 DNA sequence: TGTGCCAGCAGTTACTCCTCAGGTAACAATCAGCCCCAGCATTTT. Translating gives CASSYSSGNNQPQHF.

This clonotype occurred a few times. The chain joins TRBV7-6 to TRBJ1-4; no clear D gene. CDR1 is SGHVS, CDR2 FNYEAQ, per germline. The CDR3 contains 16 residues. Trimming cost V 2 bases and J 5 bases, with 15 bases left between them. For the CDR3, the DNA is TGTGCCAGCAGCTTACTACGACCGACTCTGAATGAAAAACTGTTTTTT. Amino acids: CASSLLRPTLNEKLFF.